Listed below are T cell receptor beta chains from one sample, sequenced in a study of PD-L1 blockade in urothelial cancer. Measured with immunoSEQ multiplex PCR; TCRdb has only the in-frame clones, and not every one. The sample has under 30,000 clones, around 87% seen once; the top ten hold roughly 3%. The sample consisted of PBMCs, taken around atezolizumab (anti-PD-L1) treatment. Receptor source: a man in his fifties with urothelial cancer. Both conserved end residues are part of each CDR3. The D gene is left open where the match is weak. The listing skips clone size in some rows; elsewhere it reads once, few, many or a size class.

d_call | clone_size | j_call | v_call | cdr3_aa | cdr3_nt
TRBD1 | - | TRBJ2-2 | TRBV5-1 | CASSFRQGNGGELFF | TGCGCCAGCAGCTTCAGACAGGGGAATGGCGGGGAGCTGTTTTTT
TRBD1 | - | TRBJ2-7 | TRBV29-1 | CSVARGLDEQYF | TGCAGCGTTGCAAGGGGGCTCGACGAGCAGTACTTC
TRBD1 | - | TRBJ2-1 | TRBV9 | CASSVPGTGFDEQFF | TGTGCCAGCAGCGTCCCCGGGACAGGGTTCGATGAGCAGTTCTTC
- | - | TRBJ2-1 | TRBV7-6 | CASSSRLSNEQFF | TGTGCCAGCAGCTCAAGACTGTCCAATGAGCAGTTCTTC
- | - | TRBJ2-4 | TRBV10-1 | CASSVRLAKNIQYF | TGCGCCAGCAGTGTTCGACTAGCCAAAAACATTCAGTACTTC
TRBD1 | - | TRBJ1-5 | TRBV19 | CASKTGTGSGQPQHF | TGTGCCAGTAAAACCGGGACAGGGTCCGGTCAGCCCCAGCATTTT
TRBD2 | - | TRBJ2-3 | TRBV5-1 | CASSSGTSTRTDTQYF | TGCGCCAGCAGCTCCGGGACTAGCACTCGCACAGATACGCAGTATTTT
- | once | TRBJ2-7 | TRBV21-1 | CASSKECRGPYEQYF | TGTGCCAGCAGCAAAGAATGTAGGGGGCCTTACGAGCAGTACTTC
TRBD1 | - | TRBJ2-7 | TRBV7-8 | CASSLGQGNFLREQYF | TGTGCCAGCAGCTTAGGACAGGGGAATTTTCTACGCGAGCAGTACTTC
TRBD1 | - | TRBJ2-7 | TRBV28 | CASSGPGGPYEQYF | TGTGCCAGCAGTGGTCCAGGGGGCCCCTACGAGCAGTACTTC
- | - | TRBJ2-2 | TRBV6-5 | CASRPVNSAGELFF | TGTGCCAGCAGGCCCGTGAATAGCGCCGGGGAGCTGTTTTTT